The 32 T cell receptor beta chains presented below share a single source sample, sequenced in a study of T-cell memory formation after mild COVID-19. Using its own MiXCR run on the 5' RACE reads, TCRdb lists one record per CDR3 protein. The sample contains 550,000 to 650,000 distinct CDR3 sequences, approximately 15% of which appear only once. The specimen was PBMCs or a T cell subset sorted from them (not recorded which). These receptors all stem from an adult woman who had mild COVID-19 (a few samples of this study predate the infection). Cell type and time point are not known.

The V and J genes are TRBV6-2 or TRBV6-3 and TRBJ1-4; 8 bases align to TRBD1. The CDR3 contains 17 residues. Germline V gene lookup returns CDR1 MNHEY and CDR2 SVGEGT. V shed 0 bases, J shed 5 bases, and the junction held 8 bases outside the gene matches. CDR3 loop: CASSYSSDRAANEKLFF. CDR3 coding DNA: TGTGCCAGCAGTTACTCCTCGGACAGGGCGGCAAATGAAAAACTGTTTTTT.

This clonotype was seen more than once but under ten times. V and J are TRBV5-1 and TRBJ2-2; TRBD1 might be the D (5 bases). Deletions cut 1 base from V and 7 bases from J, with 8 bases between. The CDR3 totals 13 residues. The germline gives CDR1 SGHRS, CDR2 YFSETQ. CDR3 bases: TGCGCCAGCAGCTTGCAGGGCGTCGGGGAGCTGTTTTTT. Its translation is CASSLQGVGELFF. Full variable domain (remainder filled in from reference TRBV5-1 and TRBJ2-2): KAGVTQTPRYLIKTRGQQVTLSCSPISGHRSVSWYQQTPGQGLQFLFEYFSETQRNKGNFPGRFSGRQFSNSRSEMNVSTLELGDSALYLCASSLQGVGELFFGEGSRLTVL.

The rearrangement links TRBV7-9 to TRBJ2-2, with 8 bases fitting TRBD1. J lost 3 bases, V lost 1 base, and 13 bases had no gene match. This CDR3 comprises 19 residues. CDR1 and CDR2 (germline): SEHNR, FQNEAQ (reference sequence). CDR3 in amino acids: CASSLDVDRVIEDTGELFF. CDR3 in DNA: TGTGCCAGCAGCTTAGATGTGGACAGGGTTATCGAGGACACCGGGGAGCTGTTTTTT.

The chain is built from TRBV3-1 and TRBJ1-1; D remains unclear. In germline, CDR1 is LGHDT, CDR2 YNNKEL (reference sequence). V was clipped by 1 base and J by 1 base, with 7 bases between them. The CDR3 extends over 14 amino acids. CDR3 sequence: CASSQGQKNTEAFF. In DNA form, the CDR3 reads TGTGCCAGCAGCCAAGGGCAAAAGAACACTGAAGCTTTCTTT.

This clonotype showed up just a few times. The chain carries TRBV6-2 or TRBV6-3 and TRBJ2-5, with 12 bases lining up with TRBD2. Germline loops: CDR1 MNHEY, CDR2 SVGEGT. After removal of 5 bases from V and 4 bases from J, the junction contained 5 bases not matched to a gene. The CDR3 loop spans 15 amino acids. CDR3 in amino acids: CASSILAGGRETQYF. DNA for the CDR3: TGTGCCAGCAGTATACTAGCGGGAGGAAGAGAGACCCAGTACTTC.

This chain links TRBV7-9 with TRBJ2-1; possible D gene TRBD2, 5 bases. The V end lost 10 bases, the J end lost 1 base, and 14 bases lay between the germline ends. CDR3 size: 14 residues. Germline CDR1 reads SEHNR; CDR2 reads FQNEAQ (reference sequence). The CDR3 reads CAIQRAESYNEQFF. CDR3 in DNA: TGTGCCATCCAAAGAGCGGAGTCCTACAATGAGCAGTTCTTC.

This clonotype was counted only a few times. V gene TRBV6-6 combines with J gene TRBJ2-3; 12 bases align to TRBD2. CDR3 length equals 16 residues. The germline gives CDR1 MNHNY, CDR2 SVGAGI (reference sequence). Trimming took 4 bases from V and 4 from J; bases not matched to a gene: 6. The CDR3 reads CASSSKTSGGPDTQYF. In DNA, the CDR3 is TGTGCCAGCAGTTCAAAGACTAGCGGGGGACCAGATACGCAGTATTTT.

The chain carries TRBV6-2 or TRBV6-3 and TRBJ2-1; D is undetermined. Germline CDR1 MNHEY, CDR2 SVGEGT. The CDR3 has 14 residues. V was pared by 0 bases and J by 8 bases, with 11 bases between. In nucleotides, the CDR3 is TGTGCCAGCAGTTACTCGATATTTGGGGATGAGCAGTTCTTC. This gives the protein CASSYSIFGDEQFF.

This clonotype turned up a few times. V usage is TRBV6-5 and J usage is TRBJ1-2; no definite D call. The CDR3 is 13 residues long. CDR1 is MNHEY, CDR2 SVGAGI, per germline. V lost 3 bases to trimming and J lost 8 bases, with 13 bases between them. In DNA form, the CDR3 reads TGTGCCAGCAGTTATGTTTCTGGGGAAGGCTACACCTTC. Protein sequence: CASSYVSGEGYTF.

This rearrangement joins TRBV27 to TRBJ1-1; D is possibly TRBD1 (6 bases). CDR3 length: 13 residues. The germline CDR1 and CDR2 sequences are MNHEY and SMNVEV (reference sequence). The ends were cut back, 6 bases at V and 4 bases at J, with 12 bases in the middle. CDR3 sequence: CASRQGWSTEAFF. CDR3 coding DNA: TGTGCCAGCAGACAGGGCTGGAGCACTGAAGCTTTCTTT.

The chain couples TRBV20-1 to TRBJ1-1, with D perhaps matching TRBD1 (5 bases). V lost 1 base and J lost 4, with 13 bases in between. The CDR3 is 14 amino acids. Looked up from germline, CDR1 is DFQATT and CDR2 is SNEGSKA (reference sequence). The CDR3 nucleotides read TGCAGTGCTAGAGCCAGTCAGGGTGGCACTGAAGCTTTCTTT. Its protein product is CSARASQGGTEAFF.

Written as DNA, the CDR3 is TGCAGCGTTGACATGGGACTCCGTCACACGGGTGAGCAGTTCTTC. It codes for CSVDMGLRHTGEQFF. The gene calls are TRBV29-1 and TRBJ2-1; weak D call: TRBD2 (6 bases). Trimming took 3 bases from V and 9 from J, leaving 21 bases between them. This CDR3 is 15 amino acids long. The V gene's germline CDR1 is SQVTM and CDR2 ANQGSEA.

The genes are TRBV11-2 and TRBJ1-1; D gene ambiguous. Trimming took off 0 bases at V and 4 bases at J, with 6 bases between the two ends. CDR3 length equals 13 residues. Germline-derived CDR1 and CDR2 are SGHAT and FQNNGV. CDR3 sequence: CASSLDHSTEAFF. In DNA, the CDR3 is TGTGCCAGCAGCTTAGATCACTCCACTGAAGCTTTCTTT.

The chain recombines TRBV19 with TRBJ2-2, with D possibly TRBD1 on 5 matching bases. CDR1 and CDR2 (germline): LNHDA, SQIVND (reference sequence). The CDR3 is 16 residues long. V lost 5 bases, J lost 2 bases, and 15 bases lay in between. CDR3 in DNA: TGTGCCAGTAGTCCTAGTCCCAGGGCTAACACCGGGGAGCTGTTTTTT. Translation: CASSPSPRANTGELFF. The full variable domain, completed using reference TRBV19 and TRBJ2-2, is DGGITQSPKYLFRKEGQNVTLSCEQNLNHDAMYWYRQDPGQGLRLIYYSQIVNDFQKGDIAEGYSVSREKKESFPLTVTSAQKNPTAFYLCASSPSPRANTGELFFGEGSRLTVL.

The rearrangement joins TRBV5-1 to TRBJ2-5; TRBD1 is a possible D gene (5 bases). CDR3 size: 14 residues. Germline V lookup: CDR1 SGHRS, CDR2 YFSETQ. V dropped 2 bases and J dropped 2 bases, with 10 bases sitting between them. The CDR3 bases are TGCGCCAGCAGCTTTAACAGGTATCAAGAGACCCAGTACTTC. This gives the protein CASSFNRYQETQYF.

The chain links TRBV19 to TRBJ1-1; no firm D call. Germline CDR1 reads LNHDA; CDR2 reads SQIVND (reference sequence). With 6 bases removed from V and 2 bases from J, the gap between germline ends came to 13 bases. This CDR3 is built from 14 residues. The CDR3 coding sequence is TGTGCCAGTAGACCTCGGGAGTCTAACACTGAAGCTTTCTTT. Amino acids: CASRPRESNTEAFF.

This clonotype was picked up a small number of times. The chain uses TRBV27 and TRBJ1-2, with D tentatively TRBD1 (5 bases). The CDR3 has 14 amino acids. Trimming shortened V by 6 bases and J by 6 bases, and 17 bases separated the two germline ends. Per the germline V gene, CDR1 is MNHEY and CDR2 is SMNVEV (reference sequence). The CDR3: CASRGQGRDDGYTF. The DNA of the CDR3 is TGTGCCAGCAGGGGGCAGGGTCGAGATGATGGCTACACCTTC.

For the CDR3, the DNA is TGTGCCAGCAGCCCGCAGGGGTTCGATTATGGCTACACCTTC. Its translation is CASSPQGFDYGYTF. The chain couples TRBV7-3 to TRBJ1-2; a weak D match, TRBD1 (6 bases). From germline, CDR1 is SGHTA and CDR2 FQGTGA. Trimming stripped 5 bases from V and 5 bases from J, with 15 bases between. CDR3 size: 14 residues.

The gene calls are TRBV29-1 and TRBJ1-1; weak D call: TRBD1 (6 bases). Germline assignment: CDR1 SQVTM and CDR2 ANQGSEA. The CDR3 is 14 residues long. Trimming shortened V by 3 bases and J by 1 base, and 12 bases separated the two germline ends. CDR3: CSVDTLTGNTEAFF. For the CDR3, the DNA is TGCAGCGTTGACACGTTGACAGGGAACACTGAAGCTTTCTTT.

CDR3 DNA: TGTGCCAGCAGTTACCCCTCGGGGAGCGACCAGCCCCAGCATTTT. Its translation: CASSYPSGSDQPQHF. This chain connects TRBV6-2 or TRBV6-3 to TRBJ1-5; D is uncertain. The CDR3 totals 15 residues. With 2 bases removed from V and 7 bases from J, the gap between germline ends came to 15 bases. The germline gives CDR1 MNHEY, CDR2 SVGEGT.

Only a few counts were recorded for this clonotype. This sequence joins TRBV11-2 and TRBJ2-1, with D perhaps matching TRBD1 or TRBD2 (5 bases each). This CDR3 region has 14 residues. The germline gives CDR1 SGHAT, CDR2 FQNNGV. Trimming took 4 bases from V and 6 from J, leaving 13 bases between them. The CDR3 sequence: CASSSPRGANEQFF. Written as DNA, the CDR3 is TGTGCCAGCAGCTCTCCTAGAGGGGCCAATGAGCAGTTCTTC. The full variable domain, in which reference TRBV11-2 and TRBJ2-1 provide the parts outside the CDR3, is EAGVAQSPRYKIIEKRQSVAFWCNPISGHATLYWYQQILGQGPKLLIQFQNNGVVDDSQLPKDRFSAERLKGVDSTLKIQPAKLEDSAVYLCASSSPRGANEQFFGPGTRLTVL.

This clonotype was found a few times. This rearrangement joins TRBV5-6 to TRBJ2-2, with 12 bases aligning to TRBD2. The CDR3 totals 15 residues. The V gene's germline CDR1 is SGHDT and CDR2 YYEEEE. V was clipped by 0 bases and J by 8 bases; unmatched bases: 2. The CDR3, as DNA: TGTGCCAGCAGCTTGGGGACTAGCGGGATTGGGGAGCTGTTTTTT. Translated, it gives CASSLGTSGIGELFF. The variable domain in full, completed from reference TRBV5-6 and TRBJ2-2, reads DAGVTQSPTHLIKTRGQQVTLRCSPKSGHDTVSWYQQALGQGPQFIFQYYEEEERQRGNFPDRFSGHQFPNYSSELNVNALLLGDSALYLCASSLGTSGIGELFFGEGSRLTVL.

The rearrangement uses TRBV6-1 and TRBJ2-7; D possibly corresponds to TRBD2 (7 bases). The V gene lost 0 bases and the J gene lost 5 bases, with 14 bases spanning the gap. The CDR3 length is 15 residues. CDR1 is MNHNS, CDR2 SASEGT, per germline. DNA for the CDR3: TGTGCCAGCAGTGAAGCGGGGGGGCGCGGAGACGAGCAGTACTTC. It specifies CASSEAGGRGDEQYF.

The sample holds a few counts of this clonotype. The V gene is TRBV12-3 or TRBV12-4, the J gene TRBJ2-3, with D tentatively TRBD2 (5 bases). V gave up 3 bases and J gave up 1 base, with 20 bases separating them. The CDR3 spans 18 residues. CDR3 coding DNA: TGTGCCAGCAGTTTTTCAATTTCGAGAGCGGCCGGCACAGATACGCAGTATTTT. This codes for CASSFSISRAAGTDTQYF.

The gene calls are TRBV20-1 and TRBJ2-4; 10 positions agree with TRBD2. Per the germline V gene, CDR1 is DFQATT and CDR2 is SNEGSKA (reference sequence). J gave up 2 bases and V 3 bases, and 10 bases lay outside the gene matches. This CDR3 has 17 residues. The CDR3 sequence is CSARASGRSLTKNIQYF. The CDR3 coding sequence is TGCAGTGCTAGGGCTAGCGGGAGAAGTCTTACCAAAAACATTCAGTACTTC.

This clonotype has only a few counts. The CDR3 here is CASSLGVSDTGELFF. The CDR3 DNA follows: TGTGCCAGCAGCTTAGGAGTTAGCGACACCGGGGAGCTGTTTTTT. This rearrangement joins TRBV7-9 to TRBJ2-2; weak D call: TRBD2 (5 bases). Germline V gives CDR1 SEHNR, CDR2 FQNEAQ (reference sequence). This CDR3 spans 15 amino acids. Trimming left V 1 base short and J 3 bases short, with 9 bases between.

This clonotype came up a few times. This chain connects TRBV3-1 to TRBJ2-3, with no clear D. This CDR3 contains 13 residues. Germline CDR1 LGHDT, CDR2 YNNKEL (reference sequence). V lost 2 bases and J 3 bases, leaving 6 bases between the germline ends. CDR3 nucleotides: TGTGCCAGCAGCCAATTGGAGACAGATACGCAGTATTTT. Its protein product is CASSQLETDTQYF.

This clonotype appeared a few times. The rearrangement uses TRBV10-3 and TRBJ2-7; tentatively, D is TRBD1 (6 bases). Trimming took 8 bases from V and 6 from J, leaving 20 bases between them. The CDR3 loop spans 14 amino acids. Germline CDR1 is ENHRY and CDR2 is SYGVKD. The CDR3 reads CAIGRDTGAGEQYF. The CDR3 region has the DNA TGTGCCATCGGCCGGGACACTGGAGCCGGCGAGCAGTACTTC.

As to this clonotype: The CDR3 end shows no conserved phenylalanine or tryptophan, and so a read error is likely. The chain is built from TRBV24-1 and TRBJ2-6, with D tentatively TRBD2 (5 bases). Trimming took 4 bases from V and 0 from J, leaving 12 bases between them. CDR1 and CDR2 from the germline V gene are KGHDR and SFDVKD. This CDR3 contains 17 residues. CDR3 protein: CATSDPSGDSGANVLTL. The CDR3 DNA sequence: TGTGCCACCAGTGACCCTTCCGGGGACTCTGGGGCCAACGTCCTGACTCTC.

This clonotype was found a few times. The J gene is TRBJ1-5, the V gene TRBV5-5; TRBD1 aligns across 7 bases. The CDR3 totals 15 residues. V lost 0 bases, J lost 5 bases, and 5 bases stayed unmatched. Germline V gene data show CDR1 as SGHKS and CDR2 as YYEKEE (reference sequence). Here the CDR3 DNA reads TGTGCCAGCAGCTTGGACGGGACAGTCTATCAGCCCCAGCATTTT. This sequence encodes CASSLDGTVYQPQHF.

CDR3 bases: TGCGCCAGCAGCCCGAGGACAGGCCGAGGGGTGTACGAGCAGTACTTC. Residues: CASSPRTGRGVYEQYF. The rearrangement uses TRBV5-1 and TRBJ2-7; 7 bases agree with TRBD1. The V gene's germline CDR1 is SGHRS and CDR2 YFSETQ. This CDR3 is built from 16 residues. The ends lost 4 bases at V and 4 bases at J; junction bases unmatched: 14.

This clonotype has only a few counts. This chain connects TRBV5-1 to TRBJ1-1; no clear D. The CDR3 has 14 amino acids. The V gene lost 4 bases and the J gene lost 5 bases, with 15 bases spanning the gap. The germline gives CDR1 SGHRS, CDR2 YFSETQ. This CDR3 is CASSTEAGYTEAFF. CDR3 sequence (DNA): TGCGCCAGCAGCACCGAGGCGGGGTATACTGAAGCTTTCTTT.